This TCR beta chain was captured in a study of cytomegalovirus exposure and HLA in healthy donors. Points from the study as a whole: A later analysis reportedly found fewer N-insertions in an Asian-associated ancestry cluster than the roughly 670-donor mean. As a later analysis showed, a missense DCLRE1C variant was linked to trimming of TCR beta V- and J-genes.

Trimming pared 5 bases from V and 4 bases from J, leaving 15 bases between. The CDR3 extends over 15 amino acids. From germline, CDR1 is SGHAT and CDR2 FQNNGV. The PCR ran on 60 Vbeta and 13 Jbeta primers. Here immunoSEQ multiplex PCR was the method, and the copy in TCRdb shows in-frame clones only, minus some. The table lists roughly 150,000 clones, approximately 80% of them singletons. As to this clone: As yet, its antigen is unknown.

Healthy bone marrow donors made up the donor group. These donors counted as nominally healthy when sampled, but unrecorded immune exposures were likely. The sequenced sample was PBMCs. The TCR sequence derives from a man under 40 in good health and CMV-seropositive. The genes are TRBV11-2 and TRBJ1-3; D ambiguous. CDR3 residues: CASSQGRAEGNTIYF. For the CDR3, the DNA is TGTGCCAGCAGCCAAGGGCGGGCAGAGGGAAACACCATATATTTT.